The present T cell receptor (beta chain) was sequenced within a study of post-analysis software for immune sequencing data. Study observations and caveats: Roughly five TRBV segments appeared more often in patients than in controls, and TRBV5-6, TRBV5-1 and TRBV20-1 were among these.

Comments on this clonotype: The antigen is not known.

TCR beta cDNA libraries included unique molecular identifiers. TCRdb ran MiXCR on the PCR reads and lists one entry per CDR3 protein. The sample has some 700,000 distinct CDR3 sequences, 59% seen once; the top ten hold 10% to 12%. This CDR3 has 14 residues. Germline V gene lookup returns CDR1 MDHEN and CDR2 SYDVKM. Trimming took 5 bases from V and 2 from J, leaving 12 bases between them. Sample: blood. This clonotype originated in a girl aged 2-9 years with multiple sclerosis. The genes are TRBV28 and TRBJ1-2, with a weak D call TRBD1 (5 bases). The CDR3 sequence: CASSGAVTNYGYTF. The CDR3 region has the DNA TGTGCCAGCAGTGGGGCAGTAACGAACTATGGCTACACCTTC.